This paragraph reports one TCR beta chain. Its antigen has not been determined. No quality values exist for individual bases; no much larger clone is one base distant. This sample is drawn from a study of CD8 T cells in Susac syndrome (dated by TCRdb to 2018 to 2020). As for the study more broadly: The study used repertoire sequencing to test whether antigen drove CD8+ T cell activation and differentiation in Susac syndrome.

The paper's findings and limits, for the study overall: The number of individuals in the TCR sequencing and HLA analysis was acknowledged as relatively small.

Peripheral blood CD8+ and CD4+ T cells from healthy donors, Susac syndrome patients and multiple sclerosis patients were profiled using high-throughput TCR beta sequencing. Healthy donors were included as age- and sex-matched controls. Bulk CD8+ and CD4+ T cells were purified magnetically by negative isolation, whereas CD8+ TEMRA cells were enriched by FACS. Blood was drawn into EDTA tubes, processed within 24 hours, and PBMCs were isolated by density gradient centrifugation. PBMCs intended for TCR sequencing were cryopreserved in liquid nitrogen and thawed later in a water bath at 37 degrees C. The sorted or isolated CD4+, CD8+ and CD8+ TEMRA cells had a purity of 90% or higher. At the junction V is shortened by 1 base and J by 2 bases, with 6 bases in between. Inclusive of the bounding cysteine and phenylalanine, the CDR3 is 15 residues long. The entry retains the CDR3 DNA only, 45 bases that are in frame from base 1. Taken from the germline V gene, the CDR1 and CDR2 loops are MDHEN and SYDVKM.

RNA was extracted using the RNeasy kit, and about 0.45 to 1 microgram was reverse transcribed with random hexamers. TCR beta CDR3 regions were amplified with the immunoSEQ multiplex PCR assay covering 54 Vbeta and 13 Jbeta segments. PCR amplification bias was corrected using a synthetic template baseline for primer optimization and computational correction. The authors processed their data as follows. Reads were annotated to V, D and J genes per IMGT and analyzed with immunoSEQ Analyzer, keeping only productive sequences. To calculate clonality, Shannon entropy was normalized by log2 of the number of productive unique sequences and then subtracted from one. For each patient and control, public and private clones were evaluated within the 100 most prevalent clones. Susac-specific clones were defined as absent from healthy and MS cohorts, over a thousand published viral clones and other ImmuneACCESS disease sequences. TCRdb reprocessing: public reads trimmed at Q25 with fastp, clones called with MiXCR, in-frame beta chains kept. Merged by CDR3 protein, the rows form single entries marked with the most common genes and DNA. The V and J calls were determined by TCRdb, not by the authors. This sample gives 150,000 or so distinct CDR3 sequences in total; 90% to 95% of them show up just once. The leading ten clones occupy over 0.12% of the sample.

The sample consisted of CD4+ T cells from PBMCs. The TCR sequence derives from a human donor in good health. The rearrangement joined TRBV28 to TRBJ2-6, with the D gene not clear enough to name. The CDR3 here reads CASSLSAAGANVLTF. The sequenced DNA is TGTGCCAGCAGTTTATCAGCTGCTGGGGCCAACGTCCTGACTTTC.